The T cell receptor (beta chain) described here comes from a study of blood T cell repertoires in COVID-19. At the level of the study: The samples span acute and convalescent COVID-19 from the United States, Italy and Spain. PBMCs, B-cell-depleted T cells, or T cells provided the cDNA or gDNA that made up the material.

Measured with immunoSEQ multiplex PCR; TCRdb has only the in-frame clones, and not every one. The table records under 300,000 clones, about 89% of them present only once. Deletions cut 2 bases from V and 1 base from J, with 12 bases between. Germline values: CDR1 GTSNPN, CDR2 SVGIG (reference sequence). This CDR3 has 15 residues. This chain connects TRBV30 to TRBJ1-3; D call uncertain. The sample consisted of peripheral blood. This receptor was taken from a woman in her thirties or forties who had recovered from COVID-19. The chain's CDR3 is CAWSPDFRSGNTIYF. The CDR3 DNA follows: TGTGCCTGGAGTCCTGATTTCAGGTCTGGAAACACCATATATTTT.